The 30 T cell receptor beta chains reported below all come from one sample, sequenced in a study of OX40 agonist ivuxolimab in advanced cancers. Libraries were prepared by immunoSEQ multiplex PCR; TCRdb keeps only in-frame clonotypes and omits some of them. The data hold about 22,000 clones, with approximately 84% observed a single time. Sample: CD4+ or CD8+ T cells sorted from blood, taken in a trial of the OX40 agonist ivuxolimab. Receptors originate from an adult with an advanced solid tumor such as melanoma, head and neck, liver or kidney cancer.

This chain uses TRBV11-2 with TRBJ2-1; maybe TRBD1 (5 bases). Germline CDR1 reads SGHAT; CDR2 reads FQNNGV. Trimming took 5 bases from V and 6 from J, leaving 8 bases between them. The CDR3 sequence is 12 residues long. CDR3 amino acids: CASSPQGNEQFF. The CDR3 DNA reads as TGTGCCAGCAGCCCTCAGGGCAATGAGCAGTTCTTC.

This clone counts as medium-sized. The chain uses TRBV19 and TRBJ2-7; either TRBD1 or TRBD2 may supply D (5 bases each). V gave up 3 bases and J gave up 4 bases, with 10 bases separating them. Looked up from germline, CDR1 is LNHDA and CDR2 is SQIVND (reference sequence). The CDR3 extends over 13 amino acids. CDR3 loop: CASSIAGRYEQYF. CDR3 in DNA: TGTGCCAGTAGTATTGCAGGGAGATACGAGCAGTACTTC.

The chain uses TRBV7-9 and TRBJ1-2, with 7 bases matching TRBD1. V was clipped by 2 bases and J by 0 bases; unmatched bases: 12. The length of the CDR3 is 18 residues. In germline, CDR1 is SEHNR, CDR2 FQNEAQ (reference sequence). CDR3 sequence reads: CASSLSARDSTSNYGYTF. The CDR3 DNA reads TGTGCCAGCAGCTTATCAGCCCGGGACAGTACTTCTAACTATGGCTACACCTTC. Looking up the rest from reference TRBV7-9 and TRBJ1-2 gives the full variable domain: DTGVSQNPRHKITKRGQNVTFRCDPISEHNRLYWYRQTLGQGPEFLTYFQNEAQLEKSRLLSDRFSAERPKGSFSTLEIQRTEQGDSAMYLCASSLSARDSTSNYGYTFGSGTRLTVV.

The chain employs TRBV19 and TRBJ2-7, with TRBD1 identical over 9 bases. CDR3 length equals 15 residues. Germline V CDR1 and CDR2: LNHDA, SQIVND (reference sequence). After removal of 1 base from V and 4 bases from J, the junction contained 5 bases not matched to a gene. Here the CDR3 DNA reads TGTGCCAGTAGTATAGGGGGGACAGGGAGGTACGAGCAGTACTTC. Its protein is CASSIGGTGRYEQYF.

The chain combines TRBV7-8 with TRBJ2-5, with D possibly being TRBD1 (5 bases). The CDR3 length is 17 residues. Germline values: CDR1 SGHVS, CDR2 FQNEAQ. V was pared by 5 bases and J by 2 bases, with 21 bases between. CDR3 amino acids: CASSPLRQGTLQETQYF. The CDR3 nucleotides are TGTGCCAGCAGCCCACTACGGCAGGGTACCCTTCAAGAGACCCAGTACTTC.

By frequency in the sample, this clone is large (0.1 to 1%). CDR3: CASSLGVPESTYF. The CDR3 bases are TGTGCCAGCAGCTTGGGCGTCCCGGAGAGCACGTACTTC. V is TRBV7-9 and J is TRBJ2-7, with unresolved D. Germline V CDR1 and CDR2: SEHNR, FQNEAQ (reference sequence). This CDR3 region has 13 residues. Trimming removed 3 bases at V and 12 bases at J, with 18 bases between.

The V call is TRBV5-1, the J call TRBJ2-5; D is uncertain. The CDR3 covers 14 residues. Germline V gene sequence: CDR1 SGHRS, CDR2 YFSETQ. V was shortened by 0 bases and J by 3 bases, with 9 bases between the two germline ends. In nucleotides, the CDR3 is TGCGCCAGCAGCTTGGAAGCAACGGAAGAGACCCAGTACTTC. Translation: CASSLEATEETQYF.

The rearrangement links TRBV9 to TRBJ1-1; TRBD1 aligns across 10 bases. CDR1 is SGDLS and CDR2 is YYNGEE in the germline V gene. Germline trimming cut 2 bases from V and 4 bases from J; bases unmatched to any gene: 8. This CDR3 has 16 residues. The CDR3 DNA reads TGTGCCAGCAGCGTCAGCCGGGACAGGGGAATCACTGAAGCTTTCTTT. Translated: CASSVSRDRGITEAFF.

The CDR3 nucleotides are TGCGCCAGCACCCCACCGGGACAGGGTTACGAGCAGTACTTC. Encoded protein: CASTPPGQGYEQYF. The genes are TRBV10-2 and TRBJ2-7; 9 positions agree with TRBD1. The junction had 8 bases not matched to a gene; V was cut back by 7 bases and J by 4 bases. CDR3 length equals 14 residues. Per the germline V gene, CDR1 is WSHSY and CDR2 is SAAADI.

V and J are TRBV27 and TRBJ2-7, with no clear D. Per germline, CDR1 MNHEY and CDR2 SMNVEV (reference sequence). The CDR3 covers 14 residues. Trimming cost V 0 bases and J 2 bases, with 8 bases left between them. The CDR3 nucleotides read TGTGCCAGCAGTTTATCGGGTAACACCTACGAGCAGTACTTC. Amino acids: CASSLSGNTYEQYF.

The chain uses TRBV9 and TRBJ2-1; no firm D call. Trimming stripped 3 bases from V and 5 bases from J, with 12 bases between. Per the germline V gene, CDR1 is SGDLS and CDR2 is YYNGEE. There are 14 residues in the CDR3. The CDR3 reads CASSGRLANNEQFF. In nucleotides, the CDR3 is TGTGCCAGCAGCGGTAGACTGGCTAACAATGAGCAGTTCTTC.

This clone was detected a few times. The genes are TRBV7-2 and TRBJ2-7; a weak D match, TRBD1 (5 bases). V shed 1 base and J shed 2 bases, with 9 bases lying between them. There are 14 residues in the CDR3. Germline V gives CDR1 SGHTA, CDR2 FQGNSA. CDR3 loop: CASSLGRGPYEQYF. The CDR3, as DNA: TGTGCCAGCAGCTTAGGTAGGGGCCCCTACGAGCAGTACTTC.

On this clone: This CDR3 is also generated by other DNA sequences in the sample. The chain employs TRBV30 and TRBJ2-1; D perhaps matches TRBD2 (5 bases). CDR1 and CDR2 from the germline V gene are GTSNPN and SVGIG (reference sequence). V lost 2 bases and J 2 bases, leaving 7 bases between the germline ends. CDR3 length equals 13 residues. CDR3 sequence: CAWSTGTYNEQFF. The CDR3 DNA sequence: TGTGCCTGGAGTACCGGGACCTACAATGAGCAGTTCTTC.

The chain carries TRBV19 and TRBJ1-1; D ambiguous. This CDR3 has 13 residues. Germline CDR1 is LNHDA and CDR2 is SQIVND (reference sequence). Trimming took off 3 bases at V and 7 bases at J, with 12 bases between the two ends. CDR3 in DNA: TGTGCCAGTAGTATTGTCTCGGGAGTTGAAGCTTTCTTT. Protein product: CASSIVSGVEAFF.

The chain employs TRBV29-1 and TRBJ2-7; no clear D. CDR1 and CDR2 (germline): SQVTM, ANQGSEA. The CDR3 extends over 13 amino acids. Trimming stripped 4 bases from V and 2 bases from J, with 12 bases between. The CDR3 sequence is CSVVSVGTYEQYF. The CDR3, as DNA: TGCAGCGTTGTTTCGGTTGGGACCTACGAGCAGTACTTC.

The rearrangement joins TRBV6-5 to TRBJ1-2; 7 positions agree with TRBD1. The CDR3 extends over 15 amino acids. V gave up 6 bases and J gave up 5 bases; unmatched junction bases: 12. Germline V lookup: CDR1 MNHEY, CDR2 SVGAGI. CDR3 loop: CASRSHDRAAYGYTF. CDR3 bases: TGTGCCAGCAGATCCCATGACAGGGCGGCTTATGGCTACACCTTC.

This clone was detected only once. V and J are TRBV29-1 and TRBJ2-5; tentatively, D is TRBD1 or TRBD2 (6 bases each). This CDR3 region has 13 residues. The V end lost 4 bases, the J end lost 5 bases, and 14 bases lay between the germline ends. The germline V gene encodes CDR1 SQVTM and CDR2 ANQGSEA. This chain's CDR3 is CSVADGGTETQYF. The CDR3 DNA reads TGCAGCGTTGCCGACGGGGGCACGGAGACCCAGTACTTC.

This clone appeared a few times. The chain employs TRBV5-1 and TRBJ2-2; TRBD1 aligns across 11 bases. This CDR3 contains 17 residues. From germline, CDR1 is SGHRS and CDR2 YFSETQ. V was clipped by 0 bases and J by 2 bases; unmatched bases: 3. The DNA of the CDR3 is TGCGCCAGCAGCTTGGCCAGGACAGGGGGCAACACCGGGGAGCTGTTTTTT. Translated: CASSLARTGGNTGELFF.

This clone showed up just once. This chain joins TRBV9 and TRBJ2-5; no firm D call. The germline V gene has CDR1 SGDLS and CDR2 YYNGEE. The CDR3 loop spans 13 amino acids. Trimming cost V 6 bases and J 3 bases, with 12 bases left between them. CDR3 in DNA: TGTGCCAGCAAACGGTCCGGAGAAGAGACCCAGTACTTC. This codes for CASKRSGEETQYF.

The rearrangement uses TRBV5-1 and TRBJ2-7; TRBD2 matches at 8 bases. Germline V lookup: CDR1 SGHRS, CDR2 YFSETQ. The J segment lost 3 bases and the V segment lost 4 bases, leaving 0 bases of the junction unmatched. This CDR3 spans 12 amino acids. In nucleotides, the CDR3 is TGCGCCAGCAGCACTAGCGGCTACGAGCAGTACTTC. It is translated as CASSTSGYEQYF.

The chain combines TRBV11-2 with TRBJ1-4; D gene ambiguous. The CDR3 consists of 11 residues. CDR1 is SGHAT, CDR2 FQNNGV, per germline. Trimming removed 5 bases at V and 8 bases at J, with 6 bases between. The CDR3 is CASSVGEKLFF. CDR3 coding DNA: TGTGCCAGCAGCGTGGGGGAAAAACTGTTTTTT.

The CDR3 sequence: CASSVAGASTDTQYF. Written as DNA, the CDR3 is TGTGCCAGCAGCGTAGCAGGGGCTAGCACAGATACGCAGTATTTT. This chain uses TRBV9 with TRBJ2-3, with D possibly TRBD1 on 6 matching bases. Germline V lookup: CDR1 SGDLS, CDR2 YYNGEE. This CDR3 contains 15 residues. The germline V and J ends were trimmed by 0 bases and 0 bases, with 8 bases remaining between them.

This chain links TRBV7-2 with TRBJ2-2; 7 nucleotides agree with TRBD2. The trim removed 1 base at V and 7 bases at J, leaving 12 bases unmatched. Germline values: CDR1 SGHTA, CDR2 FQGNSA. CDR3 length: 17 residues. The CDR3 nucleotides are TGTGCCAGCAGCTTAGTTGGCGGGAGTAGTCTGGGCGGGGAGCTGTTTTTT. Translated: CASSLVGGSSLGGELFF. Full variable domain (missing parts from reference TRBV7-2 and TRBJ2-2): GAGVSQSPSNKVTEKGKDVELRCDPISGHTALYWYRQSLGQGLEFLIYFQGNSAPDKSGLPSDRFSAERTGGSVSTLTIQRTQQEDSAVYLCASSLVGGSSLGGELFFGEGSRLTVL.

The rearrangement uses TRBV18 and TRBJ1-1; TRBD1 is a possible D gene (5 bases). Germline assignment: CDR1 KGHSH and CDR2 LQKENI. Trimming pared 6 bases from V and 0 bases from J, leaving 14 bases between. The CDR3 length is 15 residues. The CDR3 reads CASSLTGELNTEAFF. In nucleotides, the CDR3 is TGTGCCAGCTCTCTAACGGGGGAGTTGAACACTGAAGCTTTCTTT.

This clone was counted between two and nine times. The chain joins TRBV9 to TRBJ2-1; unclear D gene. The CDR3 sequence is 11 residues long. Germline assignment: CDR1 SGDLS and CDR2 YYNGEE. The V and J ends lost 0 bases and 8 bases respectively, with 3 bases between them. The CDR3 nucleotides are TGTGCCAGCAGCGTAGGCCATGAGCAGTTCTTC. This gives the protein CASSVGHEQFF.

The chain combines TRBV28 with TRBJ1-3; unclear D gene. V dropped 6 bases and J dropped 1 base, with 7 bases sitting between them. The length of the CDR3 is 13 residues. Germline assignment: CDR1 MDHEN and CDR2 SYDVKM. CDR3 sequence (DNA): TGTGCCAGCAGACGTCAATCTGGAAACACCATATATTTT. Its translation is CASRRQSGNTIYF.

The chain recombines TRBV11-3 with TRBJ2-7; 13 bases map to TRBD2. V was clipped by 5 bases and J by 8 bases; unmatched bases: 12. The germline CDR1 and CDR2 sequences are SGHNT and YENEEA. The CDR3 has 16 amino acids. The CDR3 coding sequence is TGTGCCAGCAGCCCTTCGGTCGGGACTAGCGGGAATAAGCAGTACTTC. Its protein is CASSPSVGTSGNKQYF.

This clone has a handful of counts. Other DNA sequences within the sample encode an identical CDR3. J is TRBJ2-2 and V is TRBV10-1; no clear D. Per the germline V gene, CDR1 is WNHNN and CDR2 is SYGVQD (reference sequence). The CDR3 runs 14 residues. Between the trimmed V and J ends, which lost 3 bases and 4 bases, there was a span of 9 bases. This CDR3 reads CASSDPGGTGELFF. In DNA, the CDR3 is TGCGCCAGCAGTGACCCTGGCGGCACCGGGGAGCTGTTTTTT.

The chain employs TRBV6-9 and TRBJ2-5, with D hard to call. The J call is in doubt because the DNA end fits TRBJ2-7 better. CDR3 length equals 12 residues. Germline V CDR1 and CDR2: MNHGY, SVAAGI. The CDR3 here is CASRGRIYEQYF. Here the CDR3 DNA reads TGTGCCAGCAGAGGACGGATCTACGAGCAGTACTTC.

This chain connects TRBV6-6 to TRBJ1-5; D is unresolved. The CDR3 length is 13 residues. Germline V gene data show CDR1 as MNHNY and CDR2 as SVGAGI (reference sequence). V was cut by 4 bases and J by 3 bases, with 7 bases left in between. DNA for the CDR3: TGTGCCAGCAGTTCCGGACTCAATCAGCCCCAGCATTTT. Protein: CASSSGLNQPQHF.